The subject of this entry is one T cell receptor beta chain. Its specificity is unknown. Germline assignment: CDR1 LNHDA and CDR2 SQIVND (reference sequence). With 5 bases removed from V and 5 bases from J, the gap between germline ends came to 15 bases. The CDR3 runs 15 residues. The data are from a study of immune evolution from preneoplasia to lung adenocarcinoma. General study results and limits: Top clone share appeared to fall from AAH through AIS, MIA, adenocarcinoma. Compared with EGFR-mutant or double wild-type lesions, KRAS-mutant nodules were more clonal.

Sequencing was performed with immunoSEQ multiplex PCR; in TCRdb, only in-frame clones are kept and a portion is missing. Seen here are about 9,000 clones, 75% to 85% observed once, and the top ten hold 5% to 7.5%. The TCR sequence derives from a person aged 60-79 years with lung adenocarcinoma. The chain carries TRBV19 and TRBJ2-2, with D perhaps matching TRBD1 (6 bases). The sequencing sample was made of FFPE lung adenocarcinoma in situ tissue. The CDR3 sequence is CASSWGTRRTGELFF. The CDR3 region has the DNA TGTGCCAGTAGTTGGGGGACACGGCGGACCGGGGAGCTGTTTTTT.